This T cell receptor (beta chain) was retrieved from a study of post-analysis software for immune sequencing data (dated by TCRdb to the mid-2010s). Describing the broader study: Disease courses on record covered relapsing-remitting, secondary progressive and progressive-relapsing multiple sclerosis, though some patients had no subtype annotation. A subset of samples was prepared in parallel using single-end sample barcoding, then pooled and co-amplified after Illumina adapter ligation. The patient repertoires were set against under 12 previously published healthy control repertoires from donors whose ages ranged from roughly 6 to 26 years.

This clonotype was observed a few times. The specificity of this receptor is unknown. There are no base qualities to consult, and no much larger clone falls within one base. The study at large found these results: Direct clustering with F measure revealed strong co-clustering of samples prepared in the same batch, which led to a batch-effect correction. Compared with controls, multiple sclerosis patients had significantly lower normalized Chao1 diversity, a finding suggesting substantial peripheral T-cell clonal expansion. Patients showed significantly higher frequencies than controls for roughly five TRBV segments, among them TRBV5-6, TRBV5-1 and TRBV20-1. The control group was slightly older than the multiple sclerosis patient group.

To demonstrate the VDJtools post-analysis software, TCR beta repertoires were profiled from the peripheral blood of over ten young patients with multiple sclerosis. The patients with multiple sclerosis were children and adolescents between roughly 6 and 15 years of age. Library generation was performed with PCR. This sample was sequenced with an Illumina HiSeq 2500. To reduce PCR and sequencing biases, unique molecular identifiers were built into the TCR beta cDNA libraries. Approximately 500,000 cDNA molecules were obtained per 1 to 10 million input T cells, so each molecule approximated one T cell. The same protocol used for the earlier healthy control dataset was applied to prepare and sequence the patient libraries. Within a given batch, samples were prepared together, multiplexed and sequenced on the same HiSeq lane. The authors' analysis ran thus. Raw barcoded reads were processed with MIGEC, and single-read molecular identifier groups were discarded before consensus assembly and CDR3 extraction. Clonotype tables were post-analysed with VDJtools, and diversity was normalized by down-sampling all datasets to the smallest sample size. Repertoire overlap clustering matched CDR3 amino acid but not nucleotide sequences to correct batch-related cross-sample contamination. TCRdb ran its own pipeline on the public reads, namely fastp trimming at Q25 and MiXCR clone calling, and kept in-frame beta chains. CDR3 protein duplicates are merged, each entry listing the most common genes and DNA. These V and J calls derive from TCRdb rather than the authors' analysis. The sample records under 650,000 distinct CDR3 sequences, around 44% of which are singletons. Of the sample, 1.5% to 2% falls within the top ten clones.

CDR1 and CDR2, per the germline V gene (reference sequence), are LGHDT and YNNKEL. V lost 0 bases and J lost 9 bases, and the count of bases not matched to a germline gene is 20. The CDR3 covers 19 residues, taking in both the cysteine and the phenylalanine. The retained sequence is limited to the CDR3, 57 bases, with the frame set at the first base. The source of this sequence is a girl between 10 and 17 years old with multiple sclerosis. Sequencing input: blood. The sequence joins TRBV3-1 to TRBJ2-1; 7 central bases correspond to TRBD2. CDR3 protein: CASSQDRPLGGASGGEQFF. The DNA reads as follows: TGTGCCAGCAGCCAAGATCGGCCCCTTGGAGGGGCGTCGGGGGGTGAGCAGTTCTTC.